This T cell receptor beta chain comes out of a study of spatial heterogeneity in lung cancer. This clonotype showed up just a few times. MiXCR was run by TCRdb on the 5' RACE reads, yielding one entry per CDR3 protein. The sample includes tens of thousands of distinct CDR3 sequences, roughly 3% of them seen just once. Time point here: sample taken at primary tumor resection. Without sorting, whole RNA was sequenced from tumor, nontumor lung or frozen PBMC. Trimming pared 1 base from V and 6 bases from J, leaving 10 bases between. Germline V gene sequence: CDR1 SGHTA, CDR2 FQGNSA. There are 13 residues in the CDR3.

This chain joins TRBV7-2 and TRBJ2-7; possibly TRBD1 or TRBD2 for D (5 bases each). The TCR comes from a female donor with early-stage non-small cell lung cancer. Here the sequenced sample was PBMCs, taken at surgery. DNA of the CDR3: TGTGCCAGCAGCTTAGTTGTGGGGGTCGAGCAGTACTTC. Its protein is CASSLVVGVEQYF.